This T cell receptor beta chain was sequenced in a study of blood T cell repertoires in COVID-19. Across the whole study: Specimens from acute and convalescent COVID-19 originated in the United States, Italy and Spain.

CDR1 is LNHNV, CDR2 YYDKDF, per germline (reference sequence). Trimming pared 6 bases from V and 10 bases from J, leaving 10 bases between. The CDR3 is 12 residues long. Method: immunoSEQ multiplex PCR; TCRdb's copy keeps in-frame clones and lacks some. This sample has about 240,000 clones; around 88% occur once, and the top ten carry around 4%. The clonotype was recovered from a woman in her twenties or thirties who had recovered from COVID-19. Sequenced: PBMCs or T cells enriched from blood (not recorded which). This chain connects TRBV15 to TRBJ1-6; D remains ambiguous. For the CDR3, the DNA is TGTGCCACCAGTACCCGAGGCTCACCCCTCCACTTT. Amino acids: CATSTRGSPLHF.